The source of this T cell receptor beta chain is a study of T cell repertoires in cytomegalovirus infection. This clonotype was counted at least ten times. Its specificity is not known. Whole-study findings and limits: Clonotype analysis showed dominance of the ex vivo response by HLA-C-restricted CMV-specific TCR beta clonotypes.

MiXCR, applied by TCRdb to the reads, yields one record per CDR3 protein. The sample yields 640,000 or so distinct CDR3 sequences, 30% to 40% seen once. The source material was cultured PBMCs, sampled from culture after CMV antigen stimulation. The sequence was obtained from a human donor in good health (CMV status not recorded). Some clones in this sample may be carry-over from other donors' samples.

CDR3 coding DNA: TGTGCCAGCAGCTTAGAGGCCGGGAAACTAGCGGGAGTTGCCTCCACAGATACGCAGTATTTT. It codes for CASSLEAGKLAGVASTDTQYF. This rearrangement joins TRBV7-2 to TRBJ2-3, with 11 bases aligning to TRBD2. This CDR3 contains 21 residues. V shed 1 base, J shed 2 bases, and the junction held 17 bases outside the gene matches. The germline V gene encodes CDR1 SGHTA and CDR2 FQGNSA.